What follows are 3 T cell receptor beta chains derived from one specimen sequenced in a study of T cells in Graves' hyperthyroidism and ophthalmopathy. Authors of the study amplified TCR beta CDR3 regions from RNA transcripts. The HTBI set primed first-round TCR CDR3 RT-PCR. Each CDR3 protein is one row after TCRdb ran MiXCR on the multiplex PCR reads. The table includes under 400,000 distinct CDR3 sequences, around a quarter detected once. Material: blood. The receptors were gathered from a man aged 50 or older with Graves' hyperthyroidism.

This clonotype has a single count. The chain's CDR3 is CASSLALGQAYEQYF. The CDR3 region has the DNA TGTGCCAGCAGCTTGGCCCTGGGACAGGCCTACGAGCAGTACTTC. The V and J genes are TRBV11-1 and TRBJ2-7; 8 positions agree with TRBD1. This CDR3 region has 15 residues. CDR1 and CDR2 (germline): SGHAT, FQDESV (reference sequence). V was clipped by 3 bases and J by 2 bases; unmatched bases: 6.

V and J are TRBV20-1 and TRBJ1-5; TRBD1 matches 8 bases. The CDR3 spans 15 residues. CDR1 and CDR2 (germline): DFQATT, SNEGSKA (reference sequence). Unmatched junction bases numbered 8, after V lost 1 base and J lost 6 bases. The CDR3 bases are TGCAGTGCTAGAGCTGGACAGGGAACCTCTCAGCCCCAGCATTTT. Residues: CSARAGQGTSQPQHF.

The genes are TRBV28 and TRBJ1-1, with TRBD1 identical over 7 bases. The ends lost 6 bases at V and 4 bases at J; junction bases unmatched: 8. The CDR3 has 14 residues. Germline loops: CDR1 MDHEN, CDR2 SYDVKM. The CDR3 DNA follows: TGTGCCAGCAGCCGTGATCAGGGGGTCACTGAAGCTTTCTTT. It codes for CASSRDQGVTEAFF.